Each of the 10 T cell receptor beta chains below was sequenced from the same sample in a study of CD8+ T cells in alopecia areata. cDNA prepared by RNA extraction and subsequent reverse transcription served as the template for sequencing. The assay was immunoSEQ multiplex PCR, and TCRdb's table has in-frame clones only and misses some. The repertoire holds around 210,000 clones, with 64% as singletons. Treatment of the sample: oral pan-JAK inhibitor, 5-10 mg twice daily. The specimen comprised CD4+ T cells sorted from blood, sampled at week 4, from a patient treated with tofacitinib. These receptors were obtained from a human donor with alopecia areata.

The gene calls are TRBV7-2 and TRBJ2-3, with 7 nucleotides matching TRBD1. The V gene's germline CDR1 is SGHTA and CDR2 FQGNSA. The J segment lost 7 bases and the V segment lost 4 bases, leaving 8 bases of the junction unmatched. The CDR3 length is 14 residues. The CDR3 DNA is TGTGCCAGCAGCTCATCGACAGGGACGAATACGCAGTATTTT. This gives the protein CASSSSTGTNTQYF. Looking up the rest from reference TRBV7-2 and TRBJ2-3 gives the full variable domain: GAGVSQSPSNKVTEKGKDVELRCDPISGHTALYWYRQSLGQGLEFLIYFQGNSAPDKSGLPSDRFSAERTGGSVSTLTIQRTQQEDSAVYLCASSSSTGTNTQYFGPGTRLTVL.

V usage is TRBV10-3 and J usage is TRBJ2-7; 7 nucleotides agree with TRBD1. The trim removed 3 bases at V and 0 bases at J, leaving 5 bases unmatched. Germline V gives CDR1 ENHRY, CDR2 SYGVKD. CDR3 length equals 15 residues. CDR3 in DNA: TGTGCCATCAGTGATACAGGGGTCGGCTCCTACGAGCAGTACTTC. Amino acids: CAISDTGVGSYEQYF.

The chain uses TRBV2 and TRBJ2-1, with 10 bases matching TRBD2. This CDR3 is 15 amino acids long. J gave up 9 bases and V 7 bases, and 12 bases lay outside the gene matches. The germline gives CDR1 SNHLY, CDR2 FYNNEI. The CDR3 sequence is CASTARAGGYVEQFF. The CDR3, as DNA: TGTGCCAGCACCGCCAGAGCGGGGGGGTATGTTGAGCAGTTCTTC.

This clone was detected only a few times. V usage is TRBV11-2 and J usage is TRBJ2-1, with 13 bases aligning to TRBD2. The CDR3 sequence is 17 residues long. Germline values: CDR1 SGHAT, CDR2 FQNNGV. The V gene end was trimmed by 1 base and the J gene end by 2 bases; junction bases not matched to a gene: 2. Written as DNA, the CDR3 is TGTGCCAGCAGCTTAGGCACTAGCGGGGGGGCCTACAATGAGCAGTTCTTC. Protein product: CASSLGTSGGAYNEQFF.

This chain joins TRBV30 and TRBJ2-1, with 8 bases that match TRBD2. The germline V gene has CDR1 GTSNPN and CDR2 SVGIG (reference sequence). The CDR3 loop spans 14 amino acids. Trimming cost V 3 bases and J 1 base; bases outside gene matches: 2. DNA for the CDR3: TGTGCCTGGAGCCGGGGGGGGTCCTACAATGAGCAGTTCTTC. Encoded protein: CAWSRGGSYNEQFF.

This rearrangement joins TRBV5-1 to TRBJ2-6; D is ambiguous. Germline CDR1 and CDR2: SGHRS and YFSETQ. The V end was cut by 0 bases, the J end by 4 bases, with 8 bases between. The CDR3 extends over 15 amino acids. DNA of the CDR3: TGCGCCAGCAGCTTGGAGTCTGCCGGGGCCAACGTCCTGACTTTC. It specifies CASSLESAGANVLTF.

The genes are TRBV30 and TRBJ2-2; tentatively, D is TRBD2 (5 bases). Germline CDR1 GTSNPN, CDR2 SVGIG (reference sequence). The CDR3 runs 14 residues. V was shortened by 0 bases and J by 6 bases, with 11 bases between the two germline ends. The CDR3 DNA reads as TGTGCCTGGAGTGTACTCGGGGAATCCGGGGAGCTGTTTTTT. Residues: CAWSVLGESGELFF.

The chain joins TRBV18 to TRBJ2-5; D perhaps matches TRBD2 (6 bases). The CDR3 covers 16 residues. Per germline, CDR1 KGHSH and CDR2 LQKENI. The V end was cut by 3 bases, the J end by 1 base, with 15 bases between. This chain's CDR3 is CASSPVAGTAQETQYF. The CDR3 nucleotides are TGTGCCAGCTCACCGGTGGCGGGGACTGCCCAAGAGACCCAGTACTTC.

There are a few counts of this clone. CDR3 protein: CASRAGPMNTEAFF. CDR3 nucleotide sequence: TGTGCCAGCAGGGCAGGGCCAATGAACACTGAAGCTTTCTTT. The chain carries TRBV7-2 and TRBJ1-1; a weak D match, TRBD1 (5 bases). The CDR3 length is 14 residues. Germline CDR1 reads SGHTA; CDR2 reads FQGNSA. V gave up 6 bases and J gave up 0 bases, with 11 bases separating them.

This clone was recorded once. The V gene is TRBV14, the J gene TRBJ1-1; D perhaps matches TRBD1 (5 bases). Germline V CDR1 and CDR2: SGHDN, FVKESK. With 6 bases removed from V and 9 bases from J, the gap between germline ends came to 17 bases. This CDR3 comprises 13 residues. This CDR3 is CASRGRQGIKAFF. The CDR3 region has the DNA TGTGCCAGCAGGGGACGTCAGGGAATAAAAGCTTTCTTT.